The clone carrying this T cell receptor beta chain showed up just once. Germline V gene sequence: CDR1 ENHRY, CDR2 SYGVKD. After removal of 6 bases from V and 13 bases from J, the junction contained 7 bases not matched to a gene. This CDR3 spans 13 amino acids. Per the original methods: Amplified reference gene primers provided the basis for estimating nucleated cell counts. TCRdb's copy holds only in-frame clones and misses some; the assay was immunoSEQ multiplex PCR. For V, J and clone size, that table is used; D and trimming come from the DNA. Among about 74,000 clones listed, around 90% were seen once. The data belong to a study of blood T cell repertoires in COVID-19. Study at large: There were acute and convalescent COVID-19 samples, and they came from the United States, Italy and Spain. T cells, B-cell-depleted T cells, or PBMCs supplied cDNA or gDNA.

This TCR was recovered from a woman older than 75 with active or convalescent COVID-19. Sequenced input: peripheral blood. The chain links TRBV10-3 to TRBJ1-6; 9 bases are a match to TRBD1. The CDR3, as DNA: TGTGCCATCAGGGCGGGACAGGGTAGGCCCCTCCACTTT. It specifies CAIRAGQGRPLHF.